This T cell receptor (beta chain) appears in the sequencing data of a study of blood T cell repertoires in COVID-19. Study-level information: Material from acute and convalescent COVID-19 was sourced from the United States, Italy and Spain.

Only a few counts were recorded for this clone. Using immunoSEQ multiplex PCR, the repertoire was profiled, and TCRdb retains in-frame clones only, with some absent. The table lists some 270,000 clones, 86% of them singletons. Enrollment of patients from Seattle took place during active infection, with longitudinal follow-up. The germline gives CDR1 MNHEY, CDR2 SVGAGI. The CDR3 runs to 14 residues. V was clipped by 7 bases and J by 2 bases; unmatched bases: 4. The gene calls are TRBV6-5 and TRBJ1-2; 10 bases line up with TRBD1. The receptor was isolated from a woman aged 80 or over with COVID-19, enrolled during active disease. Source material: peripheral blood. The CDR3 nucleotides read TGTGCCAGCACCGACAGGGGGCGGAACTATGGCTACACCTTC. Its translation: CASTDRGRNYGYTF.